One sample yielded the 27 T cell receptor beta chains listed below, sequenced in a study of neoadjuvant anti-PD-1 for oral cavity cancer. TCRdb's copy holds only in-frame clones and misses some; the assay was immunoSEQ multiplex PCR. The table has some 15,000 clones, around 64% seen once. The source was PBMCs, collected before nivolumab (anti-PD-1) treatment. The receptors here all came from a person between 35 and 79 years old with oral cavity squamous cell carcinoma.

V is TRBV29-1 and J is TRBJ2-1; 16 bases fit TRBD2. The CDR3 is made up of 19 amino acids. CDR1 SQVTM and CDR2 ANQGSEA come from the germline V gene. V was pared by 6 bases and J by 6 bases, with 17 bases of the junction left unmatched. This chain's CDR3 is CSVGTGTSGRAVAVNEQFF. The CDR3 DNA follows: TGCAGCGTGGGTACCGGGACTAGCGGGAGGGCCGTAGCGGTCAATGAGCAGTTCTTC.

V is TRBV6-5 and J is TRBJ1-1; 7 nucleotides line up with TRBD1. Germline CDR1 and CDR2: MNHEY and SVGAGI. The CDR3 has 15 amino acids. V lost 6 bases to trimming and J lost 0 bases; unmatched junction nucleotides: 7. This CDR3 reads CASRRPGTVNTEAFF. As DNA, the CDR3 is TGTGCCAGCAGACGCCCGGGGACAGTGAACACTGAAGCTTTCTTT.

In this sample, this clone turned up once. This chain connects TRBV5-6 to TRBJ2-7, with no clear D. Germline CDR1 is SGHDT and CDR2 is YYEEEE. Trimming cost V 3 bases and J 6 bases, with 13 bases left between them. CDR3 length equals 13 residues. The CDR3 DNA follows: TGTGCCAGCAGCTCTCTAAGTGGGCGCGAGCAGTACTTC. Protein sequence: CASSSLSGREQYF.

This clone was counted a few times. The gene calls are TRBV9 and TRBJ2-7, with a tentative D call TRBD1 (5 bases). Germline CDR1 and CDR2: SGDLS and YYNGEE. The CDR3 covers 14 residues. Trimming removed 0 bases at V and 0 bases at J, with 7 bases between. CDR3 sequence (DNA): TGTGCCAGCAGCGTAGGACAGTCCTCCTACGAGCAGTACTTC. Its protein is CASSVGQSSYEQYF.

CDR3 DNA sequence: TGTGCCTGGGAAGATGGTACTAGCAATCAGCCCCAGCATTTT. Amino acids: CAWEDGTSNQPQHF. The chain has TRBV30 and TRBJ1-5; D remains ambiguous. There are 14 residues in the CDR3. Trimming shortened V by 5 bases and J by 0 bases, and 11 bases separated the two germline ends. Germline V gene data show CDR1 as GTSNPN and CDR2 as SVGIG (reference sequence).

This rearrangement joins TRBV30 to TRBJ2-5; TRBD1 aligns across 7 bases. V lost 7 bases and J lost 2; bases outside the gene matches: 10. CDR1 and CDR2 from the germline V gene are GTSNPN and SVGIG (reference sequence). The CDR3 is 14 residues long. DNA of the CDR3: TGTGCCTCTACCCCCTGGGGACAGCAAGAGACCCAGTACTTC. As protein: CASTPWGQQETQYF.

This chain joins TRBV7-9 and TRBJ2-7; D uncertain. This CDR3 region has 14 residues. Per germline, CDR1 SEHNR and CDR2 FQNEAQ (reference sequence). The V and J ends lost 2 bases and 2 bases respectively, with 10 bases between them. CDR3 in amino acids: CASSLSSATYEQYF. In nucleotides, the CDR3 is TGTGCCAGCAGCTTAAGTTCCGCTACCTACGAGCAGTACTTC.

The chain links TRBV4-1 to TRBJ2-7; no firm D call. Per the germline V gene, CDR1 is MGHRA and CDR2 is YSYEKL. Trimming cost V 1 base and J 2 bases, with 12 bases left between them. The CDR3 totals 15 residues. CDR3 residues: CASSQGQTATYEQYF. The CDR3 region has the DNA TGCGCCAGCAGCCAAGGCCAGACGGCTACCTACGAGCAGTACTTC.

The chain employs TRBV4-2 and TRBJ2-3; 9 bases fit TRBD1. The CDR3 is 16 residues long. Trimming removed 0 bases from V and 3 bases from J; junction bases left unmatched: 4. Per germline, CDR1 LGHNA and CDR2 YNFKEQ. The CDR3 region has the DNA TGTGCCAGCAGCCAAGATCTGGGGACAGGGACAGATACGCAGTATTTT. Amino acid sequence: CASSQDLGTGTDTQYF.

This clone occurred once. The J gene is TRBJ2-1, the V gene TRBV19; D gene uncertain. Germline CDR1 is LNHDA and CDR2 is SQIVND (reference sequence). With 5 bases removed from V and 4 bases from J, the gap between germline ends came to 21 bases. The length of the CDR3 is 17 residues. The CDR3 DNA reads TGTGCCAGTAGTGGGTTACAGTTACTCCTGCCATACAATGAGCAGTTCTTC. This encodes CASSGLQLLLPYNEQFF.

The chain links TRBV7-4 to TRBJ2-3; D is possibly TRBD1 (5 bases). The germline V gene has CDR1 SGHVT and CDR2 SQSDAQ. The CDR3 consists of 18 residues. Trimming pared 5 bases from V and 2 bases from J, leaving 23 bases between. CDR3 bases: TGTGCCAGCAGCAACCTCCGGGTTGGACACCCTCACACAGATACGCAGTATTTT. The encoded protein is CASSNLRVGHPHTDTQYF.

The chain combines TRBV6-5 with TRBJ1-1; TRBD1 might be the D (5 bases). Trimming cost V 5 bases and J 7 bases, with 14 bases left between them. Looked up from germline, CDR1 is MNHEY and CDR2 is SVGAGI. The CDR3 loop spans 13 amino acids. The CDR3 DNA follows: TGTGCCAGCAGTGGACACCTGTATAATGAAGCTTTCTTT. This encodes CASSGHLYNEAFF.

This clone was recorded only once. The genes are TRBV25-1 and TRBJ1-4, with 9 bases aligning to TRBD1. V lost 3 bases to trimming and J lost 6 bases; unmatched junction nucleotides: 5. The CDR3 covers 15 residues. Germline V gene data show CDR1 as MGHDK and CDR2 as SYGVNS. The DNA of the CDR3 is TGTGCCAGCAGTGAGACAGGGGGAAGATATGAAAAACTGTTTTTT. It codes for CASSETGGRYEKLFF.

This clone was detected a few times. The chain carries TRBV11-2 and TRBJ1-3, with no clear D. V was cut by 3 bases and J by 0 bases, with 6 bases left in between. The CDR3 is 14 residues long. CDR1 is SGHAT, CDR2 FQNNGV, per germline. CDR3 nucleotide sequence: TGTGCCAGCAGCTTGAGCATCTCTGGAAACACCATATATTTT. This encodes CASSLSISGNTIYF. The variable domain in full, with the rest retrieved from reference TRBV11-2 and TRBJ1-3, is EAGVAQSPRYKIIEKRQSVAFWCNPISGHATLYWYQQILGQGPKLLIQFQNNGVVDDSQLPKDRFSAERLKGVDSTLKIQPAKLEDSAVYLCASSLSISGNTIYFGEGSWLTVV.

V and J are TRBV5-1 and TRBJ2-3, with 10 bases fitting TRBD2. Losses at the gene ends were 0 bases for V and 2 bases for J; bases not matched to a gene: 6. CDR1 SGHRS and CDR2 YFSETQ come from the germline V gene. This CDR3 contains 17 residues. This CDR3 reads CASSLELAGSSTDTQYF. The CDR3 DNA sequence: TGCGCCAGCAGCTTGGAACTAGCGGGATCCTCCACAGATACGCAGTATTTT.

The chain has TRBV5-1 and TRBJ2-1; 12 nucleotides agree with TRBD2. The CDR3 runs to 16 residues. Losses at the gene ends were 0 bases for V and 12 bases for J; bases not matched to a gene: 10. From germline, CDR1 is SGHRS and CDR2 YFSETQ. CDR3 nucleotides: TGCGCCAGCAGCTTGGCCGGGACTAGCGGGTCCACGGGGCAGTTCTTC. Translating it yields CASSLAGTSGSTGQFF.

This clone was counted only a few times. The chain combines TRBV5-1 with TRBJ2-7; TRBD1 matches 7 bases. V lost 0 bases to trimming and J lost 0 bases; unmatched junction nucleotides: 12. The CDR3 totals 18 residues. Germline V CDR1 and CDR2: SGHRS, YFSETQ. CDR3 sequence (DNA): TGCGCCAGCAGCTTGGGACCTTCCTCCGGGACAGTCTCCTACGAGCAGTACTTC. This codes for CASSLGPSSGTVSYEQYF. The full variable domain, in which reference TRBV5-1 and TRBJ2-7 provide the parts outside the CDR3, is KAGVTQTPRYLIKTRGQQVTLSCSPISGHRSVSWYQQTPGQGLQFLFEYFSETQRNKGNFPGRFSGRQFSNSRSEMNVSTLELGDSALYLCASSLGPSSGTVSYEQYFGPGTRLTVT.

The rearrangement links TRBV6-5 to TRBJ2-3; 10 nucleotides line up with TRBD2. Looked up from germline, CDR1 is MNHEY and CDR2 is SVGAGI. V was clipped by 0 bases and J by 4 bases; unmatched bases: 4. This CDR3 comprises 16 residues. The CDR3: CASSYSASGSADTQYF. CDR3 coding DNA: TGTGCCAGCAGTTACTCTGCTAGCGGGAGTGCAGATACGCAGTATTTT.

The rearrangement joins TRBV2 to TRBJ1-2; no clear D gene. Per germline, CDR1 SNHLY and CDR2 FYNNEI. The V end was cut by 4 bases, the J end by 1 base, with 4 bases between. This CDR3 spans 12 amino acids. CDR3 sequence: CASSVINYGYTF. The CDR3 bases are TGTGCCAGCAGTGTAATTAACTATGGCTACACCTTC.

The rearrangement joins TRBV6-6 to TRBJ2-7; a weak D match, TRBD2 (5 bases). Germline V CDR1 and CDR2: MNHNY, SVGAGI (reference sequence). Trimming took off 0 bases at V and 7 bases at J, with 16 bases between the two ends. The CDR3 is 15 amino acids. The CDR3 sequence is CASSYSAGLPREQYF. As DNA, the CDR3 is TGTGCCAGCAGTTACTCGGCCGGACTCCCAAGGGAGCAGTACTTC.

This clone was seen only a few times. The chain joins TRBV27 to TRBJ1-2; 9 bases are shared with TRBD1. Germline values: CDR1 MNHEY, CDR2 SMNVEV (reference sequence). Trimming cost V 5 bases and J 8 bases; bases outside gene matches: 12. There are 15 residues in the CDR3. CDR3 sequence reads: CASSPDRGSQGGYTF. In DNA, the CDR3 is TGTGCCAGCAGTCCGGACAGGGGCTCCCAGGGGGGCTACACCTTC.

This clone was seen once. The rearrangement joins TRBV2 to TRBJ2-7; possible D gene TRBD2, 5 bases. CDR3 length: 13 residues. Deletions cut 6 bases from V and 6 bases from J, with 15 bases between. Looked up from germline, CDR1 is SNHLY and CDR2 is FYNNEI. The CDR3 region is CASRSEGMGEQYF. CDR3 coding DNA: TGTGCCAGCAGATCTGAGGGAATGGGCGAGCAGTACTTC.

The chain has TRBV5-5 and TRBJ2-7, with TRBD1 as a possible D gene (6 bases). This CDR3 is 13 amino acids long. V was clipped by 2 bases and J by 6 bases, with 12 bases between them. CDR1 and CDR2 from the germline V gene are SGHKS and YYEKEE (reference sequence). Here the CDR3 reads CASSFSGAGEQYF. The CDR3 nucleotides are TGTGCCAGCAGCTTCTCAGGGGCGGGCGAGCAGTACTTC.

CDR3 protein: CAPDPMSFAVSNTGELFF. For the CDR3, the DNA is TGTGCCCCGGACCCCATGTCATTTGCGGTGTCGAACACCGGGGAGCTGTTTTTT. This rearrangement joins TRBV19 to TRBJ2-2; D gene unclear. The CDR3 extends over 18 amino acids. Germline V gene sequence: CDR1 LNHDA, CDR2 SQIVND (reference sequence). V was trimmed by 11 bases and J by 0 bases, leaving 25 bases between them. Full variable domain (outside the CDR3, taken from reference TRBV19 and TRBJ2-2): DGGITQSPKYLFRKEGQNVTLSCEQNLNHDAMYWYRQDPGQGLRLIYYSQIVNDFQKGDIAEGYSVSREKKESFPLTVTSAQKNPTAFYLCAPDPMSFAVSNTGELFFGEGSRLTVL.

This clone came up once. The V and J genes are TRBV7-2 and TRBJ1-1; maybe TRBD1 (6 bases). Germline V lookup: CDR1 SGHTA, CDR2 FQGNSA. Trimming pared 5 bases from V and 5 bases from J, leaving 12 bases between. CDR3 length: 13 amino acids. CDR3 region: CASSQIQGTEAFF. In nucleotides, the CDR3 is TGTGCCAGCAGCCAAATACAGGGTACTGAAGCTTTCTTT.

This clone was recorded a few times. For the CDR3, the DNA is TGTGCCAGCACCCCCCTCGGGACAGGGAATGTGGGGCAGTACTTC. Translated: CASTPLGTGNVGQYF. V is TRBV5-6 and J is TRBJ2-5, with TRBD1 matching 9 bases. Trimming took 6 bases from V and 11 from J; bases not matched to a gene: 17. The CDR3 covers 15 residues. Germline CDR1 is SGHDT and CDR2 is YYEEEE.

The chain couples TRBV4-2 to TRBJ2-1, with 16 bases lining up with TRBD2. Germline values: CDR1 LGHNA, CDR2 YNFKEQ. This CDR3 has 19 amino acids. The trim removed 5 bases at V and 3 bases at J, leaving 10 bases unmatched. CDR3 DNA: TGTGCCAGCAGCTCTGGGACTAGCGGGAGGGCCCTATTCTACAATGAGCAGTTCTTC. Amino acid sequence: CASSSGTSGRALFYNEQFF.